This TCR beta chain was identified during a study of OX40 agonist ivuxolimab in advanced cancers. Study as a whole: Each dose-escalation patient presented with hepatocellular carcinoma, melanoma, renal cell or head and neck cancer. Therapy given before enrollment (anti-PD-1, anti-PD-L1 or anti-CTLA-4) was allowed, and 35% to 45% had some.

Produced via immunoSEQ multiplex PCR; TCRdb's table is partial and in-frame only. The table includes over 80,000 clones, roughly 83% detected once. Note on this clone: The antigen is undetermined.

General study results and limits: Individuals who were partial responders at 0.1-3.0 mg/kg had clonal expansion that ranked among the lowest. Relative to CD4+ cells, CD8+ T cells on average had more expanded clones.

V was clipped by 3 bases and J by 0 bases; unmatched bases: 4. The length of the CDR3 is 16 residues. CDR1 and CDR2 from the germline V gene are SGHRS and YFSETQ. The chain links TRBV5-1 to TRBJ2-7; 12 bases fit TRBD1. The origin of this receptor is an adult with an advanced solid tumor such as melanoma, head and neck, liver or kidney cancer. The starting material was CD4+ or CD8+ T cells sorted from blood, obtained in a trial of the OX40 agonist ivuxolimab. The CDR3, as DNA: TGCGCCAGCAGCTGGGACAGGGGGCCGGGCTCCTACGAGCAGTACTTC. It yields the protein CASSWDRGPGSYEQYF. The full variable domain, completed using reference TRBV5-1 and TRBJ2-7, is KAGVTQTPRYLIKTRGQQVTLSCSPISGHRSVSWYQQTPGQGLQFLFEYFSETQRNKGNFPGRFSGRQFSNSRSEMNVSTLELGDSALYLCASSWDRGPGSYEQYFGPGTRLTVT.